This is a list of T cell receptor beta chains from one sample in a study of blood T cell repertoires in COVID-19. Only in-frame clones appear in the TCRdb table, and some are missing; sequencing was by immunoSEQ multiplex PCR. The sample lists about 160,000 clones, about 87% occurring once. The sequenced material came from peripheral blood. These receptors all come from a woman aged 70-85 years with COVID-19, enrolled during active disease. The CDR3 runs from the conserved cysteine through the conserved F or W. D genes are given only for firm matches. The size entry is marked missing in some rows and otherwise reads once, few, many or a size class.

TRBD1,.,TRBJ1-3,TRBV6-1,TGTGCCAGCAGTGACGGACAGGGGAGAAACACCATATATTTT,CASSDGQGRNTIYF
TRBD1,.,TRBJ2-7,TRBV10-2,TGCGCCAGCAGGGACCTTGGGACAGGCCCCGAGCAGTACTTC,CASRDLGTGPEQYF
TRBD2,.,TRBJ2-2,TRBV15,TGTGCCACCAGCAGACGACTAGCAGACACCGGGGAGCTGTTTTTT,CATSRRLADTGELFF
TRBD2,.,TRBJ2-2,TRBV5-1,TGCGCCAGCAGCGCGGCTAAAAGCGGGGGGAACACCGGGGAGCTGTTTTTT,CASSAAKSGGNTGELFF
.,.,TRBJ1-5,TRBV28,TGTGCCAGCAGTTTCCTGAAGGGGCCCCCCCAGCATTTT,CASSFLKGPPQHF
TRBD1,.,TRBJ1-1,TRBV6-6,TGTGCCAGCAGGCACCAACGGACAGGGGGAGACACTGAAGCTTTCTTT,CASRHQRTGGDTEAFF
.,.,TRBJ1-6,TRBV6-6,TGTGCCAGCAGCCCGGGATCTACCCTATCACCCCTCCACTTT,CASSPGSTLSPLHF
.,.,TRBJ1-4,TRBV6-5,TGTGCCAGCACCCCGTGGGGGGATAGGGAAAAACTGTTTTTT,CASTPWGDREKLFF
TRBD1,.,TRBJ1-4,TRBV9,TGTGCCAGCAGCACCCGGGACAGTGTAGGTGAAAAACTGTTTTTT,CASSTRDSVGEKLFF
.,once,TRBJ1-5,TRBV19,TGTGCCAGTAGTATGTTAGACTTAGGTCAGCCCCAGCATTTT,CASSMLDLGQPQHF
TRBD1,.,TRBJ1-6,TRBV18,TGTGCCAGCCGACAGGGTTATAATTCACCCCTCCACTTT,CASRQGYNSPLHF
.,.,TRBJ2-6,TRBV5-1,TGCGCCAGCAGCTTGGGACAGAGTAGCTCTGGGGCCAACGTCCTGACTTTC,CASSLGQSSSGANVLTF
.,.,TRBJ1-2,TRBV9,TGTGCCAGCAGGAGGGACGGGGGGAATGGCTACACCTTC,CASRRDGGNGYTF
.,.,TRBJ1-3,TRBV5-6,TGTGCCAGCAGCTTGGGCAGGGGAGGAAACACCATATATTTT,CASSLGRGGNTIYF
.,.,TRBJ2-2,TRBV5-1,TGCGCCAGCAGCTCGGGAGTCTCTAACACCGGGGAGCTGTTTTTT,CASSSGVSNTGELFF
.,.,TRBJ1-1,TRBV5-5,TGTGCCAGCAGCTTGGTTACCCAACAGGGACATAACACTGAAGCTTTCTTT,CASSLVTQQGHNTEAFF
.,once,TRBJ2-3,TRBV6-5,TGTGCCAGCAGCCCGGAGGCGGTAGAGGGAGATACGCAGTATTTT,CASSPEAVEGDTQYF
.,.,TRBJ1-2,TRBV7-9,TGTGCCAGCAGCTTGACCAATCCCGGGGATAACTATGGCTACACCTTC,CASSLTNPGDNYGYTF
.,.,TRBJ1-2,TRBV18,TGTGCCAGCTCACCAGACAGGAACTATGGCTACACCTTC,CASSPDRNYGYTF
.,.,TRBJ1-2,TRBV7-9,TGTGCCAGCAGCCCCCAGTCGACAGCTAACTATGGCTACACCTTC,CASSPQSTANYGYTF
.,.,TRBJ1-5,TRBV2,TGTGCCAGCAGTGACCCCGCGTCCCTAAGCAATCAGCCCCAGCATTTT,CASSDPASLSNQPQHF
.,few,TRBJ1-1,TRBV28,TGTGCCACCTACCCGGGGATAGGGAAAGGCTTAACGACTTTCTTT,CATYPGIGKGLTTFF
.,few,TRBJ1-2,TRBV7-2,TGTGCCAGCAGCTTAGAGCAGGGGTTTATCTATGGCTACACCTTC,CASSLEQGFIYGYTF
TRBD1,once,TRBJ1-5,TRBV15,TGTGCCACCAGCAGGGGGACAGGGGGCAAATTTCAGCCCCAGCATTTT,CATSRGTGGKFQPQHF
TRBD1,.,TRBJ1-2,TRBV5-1,TGCGCCAGCAGCTCTCGACGGGACAGGGCCGATGGGGGCTACACCTTC,CASSSRRDRADGGYTF
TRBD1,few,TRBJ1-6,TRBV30,TGTGCCTGGGCTTACAGGGGATCATTAGGCTCACCCCTCCACTTT,CAWAYRGSLGSPLHF